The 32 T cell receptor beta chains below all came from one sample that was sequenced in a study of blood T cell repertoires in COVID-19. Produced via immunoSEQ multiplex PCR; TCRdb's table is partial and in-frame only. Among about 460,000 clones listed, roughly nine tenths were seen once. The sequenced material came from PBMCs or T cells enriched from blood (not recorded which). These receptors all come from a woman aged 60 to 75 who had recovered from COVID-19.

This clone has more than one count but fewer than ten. The CDR3 bases are TGCGCCAGCAGCTTGACCCCGGCGACAGGGAGGAATGAAAAACTGTTTTTT. Protein: CASSLTPATGRNEKLFF. The chain uses TRBV5-1 and TRBJ1-4; 7 bases are shared with TRBD1. Germline trimming cut 1 base from V and 5 bases from J; bases unmatched to any gene: 11. The length of the CDR3 is 17 residues. Germline lookup yields CDR1 SGHRS and CDR2 YFSETQ. The variable domain in full, with the rest retrieved from reference TRBV5-1 and TRBJ1-4, is KAGVTQTPRYLIKTRGQQVTLSCSPISGHRSVSWYQQTPGQGLQFLFEYFSETQRNKGNFPGRFSGRQFSNSRSEMNVSTLELGDSALYLCASSLTPATGRNEKLFFGSGTQLSVL.

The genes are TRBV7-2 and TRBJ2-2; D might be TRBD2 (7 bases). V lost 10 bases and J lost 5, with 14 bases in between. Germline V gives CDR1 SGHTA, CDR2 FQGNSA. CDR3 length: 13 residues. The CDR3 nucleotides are TGTGCCACCCCGGGGGGCTGGACCGGGGAGCTGTTTTTT. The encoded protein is CATPGGWTGELFF.

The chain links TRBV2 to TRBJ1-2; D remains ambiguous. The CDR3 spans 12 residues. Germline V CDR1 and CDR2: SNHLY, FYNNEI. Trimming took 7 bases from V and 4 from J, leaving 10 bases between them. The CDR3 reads CASNTVRYGYTF. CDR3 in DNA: TGTGCCAGCAACACCGTCCGCTATGGCTACACCTTC.

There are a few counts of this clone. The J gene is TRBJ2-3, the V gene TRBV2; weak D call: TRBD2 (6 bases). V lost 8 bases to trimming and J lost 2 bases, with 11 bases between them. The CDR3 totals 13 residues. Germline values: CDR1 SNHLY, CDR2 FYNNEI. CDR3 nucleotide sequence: TGTGCCAGCCTTTGGACTACCACAGATACGCAGTATTTT. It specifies CASLWTTTDTQYF.

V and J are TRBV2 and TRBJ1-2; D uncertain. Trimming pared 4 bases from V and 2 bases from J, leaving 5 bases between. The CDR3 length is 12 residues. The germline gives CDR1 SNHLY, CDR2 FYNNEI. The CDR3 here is CASSGENYGYTF. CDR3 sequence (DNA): TGTGCCAGCAGTGGCGAAAACTATGGCTACACCTTC.

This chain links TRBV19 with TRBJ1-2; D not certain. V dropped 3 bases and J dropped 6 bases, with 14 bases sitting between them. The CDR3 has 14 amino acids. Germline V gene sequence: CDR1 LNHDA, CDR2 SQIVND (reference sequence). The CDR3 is CASSILGSANGYTF. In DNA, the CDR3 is TGTGCCAGTAGTATCTTGGGGAGTGCGAATGGCTACACCTTC.

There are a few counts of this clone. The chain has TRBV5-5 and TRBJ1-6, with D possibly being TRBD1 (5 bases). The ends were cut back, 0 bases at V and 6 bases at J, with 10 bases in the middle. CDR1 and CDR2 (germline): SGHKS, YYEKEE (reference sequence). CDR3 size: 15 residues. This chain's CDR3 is CASSLAQGFNSPLHF. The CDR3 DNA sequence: TGTGCCAGCAGCTTGGCCCAGGGATTTAATTCACCCCTCCACTTT.

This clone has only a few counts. CDR3 region: CASSQAGLRGSGANVLTF. CDR3 coding DNA: TGTGCCAGCAGCCAAGCGGGCCTCCGGGGCTCTGGGGCCAACGTCCTGACTTTC. This sequence joins TRBV3-1 (or the pseudogene TRBV3-2) and TRBJ2-6; tentative D call: TRBD2 (5 bases). The V gene lost 1 base and the J gene lost 0 bases, with 13 bases spanning the gap. Per the germline V gene, CDR1 is LGHDT and CDR2 is YNNKEL (reference sequence). The CDR3 length is 18 residues.

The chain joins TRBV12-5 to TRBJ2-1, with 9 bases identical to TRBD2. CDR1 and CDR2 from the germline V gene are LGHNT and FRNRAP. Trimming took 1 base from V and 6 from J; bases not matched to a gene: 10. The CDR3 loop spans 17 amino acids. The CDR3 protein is CASGLGQVAGGFNEQFF. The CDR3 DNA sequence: TGTGCTAGTGGTTTGGGCCAAGTGGCGGGGGGGTTCAATGAGCAGTTCTTC.

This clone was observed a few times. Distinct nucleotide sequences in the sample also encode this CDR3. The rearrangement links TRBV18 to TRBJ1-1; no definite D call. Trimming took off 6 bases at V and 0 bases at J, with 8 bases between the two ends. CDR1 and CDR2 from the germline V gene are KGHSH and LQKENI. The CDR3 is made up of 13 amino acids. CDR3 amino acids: CASSPIVNTEAFF. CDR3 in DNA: TGTGCCAGCTCCCCGATAGTGAACACTGAAGCTTTCTTT.

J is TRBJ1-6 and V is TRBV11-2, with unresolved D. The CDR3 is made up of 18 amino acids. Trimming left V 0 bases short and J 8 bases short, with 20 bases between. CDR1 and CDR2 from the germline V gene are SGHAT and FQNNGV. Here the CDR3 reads CASSLDGWSAWRDSPLHF. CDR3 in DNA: TGTGCCAGCAGCTTAGACGGTTGGTCAGCCTGGCGGGATTCACCCCTCCACTTT.

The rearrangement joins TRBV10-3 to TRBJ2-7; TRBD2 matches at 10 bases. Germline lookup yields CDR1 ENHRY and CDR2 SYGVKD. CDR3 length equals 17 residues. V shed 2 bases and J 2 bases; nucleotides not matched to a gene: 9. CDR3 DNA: TGTGCCATCAGTGAGCGACTCAGCGGGGGGGCCGCCTACGAGCAGTACTTC. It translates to CAISERLSGGAAYEQYF.

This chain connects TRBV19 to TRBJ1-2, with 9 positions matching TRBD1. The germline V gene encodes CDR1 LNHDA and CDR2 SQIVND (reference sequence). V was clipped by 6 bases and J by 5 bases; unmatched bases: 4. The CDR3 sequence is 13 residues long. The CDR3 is CASRTTGGYGYTF. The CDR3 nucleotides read TGTGCCAGTAGGACGACAGGGGGATATGGCTACACCTTC.

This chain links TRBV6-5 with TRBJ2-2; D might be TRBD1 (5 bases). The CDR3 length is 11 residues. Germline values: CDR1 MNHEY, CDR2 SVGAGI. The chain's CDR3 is CGAGWAGELFF. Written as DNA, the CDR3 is TGTGGAGCAGGGTGGGCCGGGGAGCTGTTTTTT.

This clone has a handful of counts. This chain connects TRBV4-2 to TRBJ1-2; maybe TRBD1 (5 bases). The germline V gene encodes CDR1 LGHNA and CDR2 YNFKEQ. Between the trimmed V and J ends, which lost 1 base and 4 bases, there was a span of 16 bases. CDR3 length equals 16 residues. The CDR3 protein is CASSQGWVRGGYGYTF. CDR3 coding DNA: TGTGCCAGCAGCCAAGGATGGGTAAGGGGTGGCTATGGCTACACCTTC.

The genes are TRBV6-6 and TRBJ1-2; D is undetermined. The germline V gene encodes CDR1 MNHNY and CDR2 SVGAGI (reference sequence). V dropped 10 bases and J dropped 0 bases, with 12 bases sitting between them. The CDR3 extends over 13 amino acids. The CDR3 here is CAISYGANYGYTF. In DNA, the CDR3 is TGTGCCATCTCCTACGGAGCTAACTATGGCTACACCTTC.

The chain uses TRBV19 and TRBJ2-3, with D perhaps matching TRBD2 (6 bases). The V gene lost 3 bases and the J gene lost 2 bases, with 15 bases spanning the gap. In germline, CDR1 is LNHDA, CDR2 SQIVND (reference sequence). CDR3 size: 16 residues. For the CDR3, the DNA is TGTGCCAGTAGTATCGGGAGTCCCCGTCACACAGATACGCAGTATTTT. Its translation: CASSIGSPRHTDTQYF.

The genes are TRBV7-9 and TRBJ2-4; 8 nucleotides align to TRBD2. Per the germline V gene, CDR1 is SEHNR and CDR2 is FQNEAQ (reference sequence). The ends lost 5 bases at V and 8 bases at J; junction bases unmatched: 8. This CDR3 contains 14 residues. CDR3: CASSARGGEDIQYF. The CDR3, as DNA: TGTGCCAGCAGCGCCCGGGGGGGTGAAGACATTCAGTACTTC.

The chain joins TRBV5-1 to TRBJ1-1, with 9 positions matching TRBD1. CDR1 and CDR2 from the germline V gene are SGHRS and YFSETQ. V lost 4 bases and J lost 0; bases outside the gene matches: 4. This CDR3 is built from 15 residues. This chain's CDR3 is CASSAGTGLNTEAFF. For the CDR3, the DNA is TGCGCCAGCAGCGCCGGGACAGGGTTGAACACTGAAGCTTTCTTT.

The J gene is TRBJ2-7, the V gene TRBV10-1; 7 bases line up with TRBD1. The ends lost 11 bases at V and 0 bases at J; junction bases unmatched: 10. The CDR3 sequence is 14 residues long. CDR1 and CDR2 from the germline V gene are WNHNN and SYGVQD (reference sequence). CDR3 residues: CARRDSLSSYEQYF. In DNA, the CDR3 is TGCGCCCGACGGGACAGCCTTAGCTCCTACGAGCAGTACTTC.

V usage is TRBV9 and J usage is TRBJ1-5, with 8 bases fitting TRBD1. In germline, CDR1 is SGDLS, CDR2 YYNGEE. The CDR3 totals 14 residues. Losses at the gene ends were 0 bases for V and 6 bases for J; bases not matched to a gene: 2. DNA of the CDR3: TGTGCCAGCAGCGTAGGGACAGGGCCTCAGCCCCAGCATTTT. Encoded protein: CASSVGTGPQPQHF. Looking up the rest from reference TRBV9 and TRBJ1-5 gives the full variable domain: DSGVTQTPKHLITATGQRVTLRCSPRSGDLSVYWYQQSLDQGLQFLIQYYNGEERAKGNILERFSAQQFPDLHSELNLSSLELGDSALYFCASSVGTGPQPQHFGDGTRLSIL.

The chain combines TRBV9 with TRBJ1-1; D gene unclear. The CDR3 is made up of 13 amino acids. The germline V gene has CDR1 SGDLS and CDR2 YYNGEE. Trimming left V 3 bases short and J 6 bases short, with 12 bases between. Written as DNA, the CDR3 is TGTGCCAGCAGCGGAGAAATGGGCGCTGAAGCTTTCTTT. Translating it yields CASSGEMGAEAFF.

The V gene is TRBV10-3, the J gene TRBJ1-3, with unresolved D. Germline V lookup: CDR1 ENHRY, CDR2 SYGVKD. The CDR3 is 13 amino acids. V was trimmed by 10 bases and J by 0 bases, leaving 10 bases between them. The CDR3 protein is CATLASSGNTIYF. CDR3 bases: TGTGCCACCCTCGCGAGCTCTGGAAACACCATATATTTT.

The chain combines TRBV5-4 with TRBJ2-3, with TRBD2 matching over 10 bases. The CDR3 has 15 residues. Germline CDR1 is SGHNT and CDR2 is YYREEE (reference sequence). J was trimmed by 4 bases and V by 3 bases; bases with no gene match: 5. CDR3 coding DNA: TGTGCCAGCAGCTCCAGCGGGGGGGTTGCAGATACGCAGTATTTT. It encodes CASSSSGGVADTQYF.

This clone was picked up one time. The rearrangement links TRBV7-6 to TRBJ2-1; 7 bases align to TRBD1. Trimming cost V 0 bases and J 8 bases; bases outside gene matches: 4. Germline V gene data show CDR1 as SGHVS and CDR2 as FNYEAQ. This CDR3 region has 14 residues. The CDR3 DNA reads TGTGCCAGCAGCTTAGCCCTTACAGGGGATGAGCAGTTCTTC. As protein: CASSLALTGDEQFF. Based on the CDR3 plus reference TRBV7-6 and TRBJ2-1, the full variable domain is GAGVSQSPRYKVTKRGQDVALRCDPISGHVSLYWYRQALGQGPEFLTYFNYEAQQDKSGLPNDRFSAERPEGSISTLTIQRTEQRDSAMYRCASSLALTGDEQFFGPGTRLTVL.

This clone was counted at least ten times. The DNA of the CDR3 is TGTGCCACCTCCGGGACTAGCGGCCTGAGGCAGTTCTTC. This translates into CATSGTSGLRQFF. This rearrangement joins TRBV24-1 to TRBJ2-1, with 11 bases lining up with TRBD2. Per germline, CDR1 KGHDR and CDR2 SFDVKD. Trimming removed 9 bases from V and 12 bases from J; junction bases left unmatched: 9. This CDR3 contains 13 residues.

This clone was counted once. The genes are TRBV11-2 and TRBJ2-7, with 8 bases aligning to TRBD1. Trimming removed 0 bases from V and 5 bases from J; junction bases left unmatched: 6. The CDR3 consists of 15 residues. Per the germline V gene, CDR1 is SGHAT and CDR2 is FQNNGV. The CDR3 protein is CASSLDLGRGHEQYF. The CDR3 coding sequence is TGTGCCAGCAGCTTAGATCTAGGCAGGGGGCACGAGCAGTACTTC.

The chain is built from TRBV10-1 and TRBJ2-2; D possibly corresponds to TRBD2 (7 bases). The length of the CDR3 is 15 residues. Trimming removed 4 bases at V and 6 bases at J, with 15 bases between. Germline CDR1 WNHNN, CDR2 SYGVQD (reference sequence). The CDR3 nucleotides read TGCGCCAGCAGTGTGCGGGGGCAATTGGCCGGGGAGCTGTTTTTT. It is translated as CASSVRGQLAGELFF.

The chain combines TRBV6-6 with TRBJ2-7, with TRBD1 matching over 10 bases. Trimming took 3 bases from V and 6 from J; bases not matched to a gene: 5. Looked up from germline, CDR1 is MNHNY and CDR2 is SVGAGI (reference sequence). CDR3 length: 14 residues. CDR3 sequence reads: CASSYWTGGSEQYF. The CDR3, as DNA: TGTGCCAGCAGTTATTGGACAGGGGGATCCGAGCAGTACTTC.

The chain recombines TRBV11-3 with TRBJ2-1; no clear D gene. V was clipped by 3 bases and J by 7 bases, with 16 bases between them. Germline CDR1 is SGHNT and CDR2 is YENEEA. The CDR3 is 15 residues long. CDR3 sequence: CASSFSTVTQNEQFF. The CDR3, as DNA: TGTGCCAGCAGCTTCTCTACAGTCACACAGAATGAGCAGTTCTTC.

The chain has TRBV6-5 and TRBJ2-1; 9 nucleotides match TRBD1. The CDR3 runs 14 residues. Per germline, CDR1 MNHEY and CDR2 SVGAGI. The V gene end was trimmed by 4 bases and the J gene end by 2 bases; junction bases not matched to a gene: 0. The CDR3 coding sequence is TGTGCCAGCAGTTGGACAGGGGCCTACAATGAGCAGTTCTTC. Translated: CASSWTGAYNEQFF.

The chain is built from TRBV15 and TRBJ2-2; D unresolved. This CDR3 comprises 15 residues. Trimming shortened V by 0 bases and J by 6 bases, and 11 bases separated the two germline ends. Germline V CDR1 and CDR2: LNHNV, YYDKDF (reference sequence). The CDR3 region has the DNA TGTGCCACCAGCAGAGATTACGGGTTCTCCGGGGAGCTGTTTTTT. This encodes CATSRDYGFSGELFF.